Listed here is a single T cell receptor (beta chain). Its target is unknown. The data were taken from a study of cytomegalovirus exposure and HLA in healthy donors. Overall study results and limits: The authors excluded some V segments, including TRBV6-2 and TRBV6-3, as indistinguishable.

Both 60 Vbeta primers and 13 Jbeta primers went into the PCR. TCRdb's table, derived via immunoSEQ multiplex PCR, lists solely in-frame clones and lacks some. The sample carries 100,000 to 150,000 clones, about four fifths recorded once. The CDR3 covers 15 residues. V was clipped by 0 bases and J by 3 bases, with 12 bases between them. CDR1 and CDR2 (germline): LNHNV, YYDKDF (reference sequence). The chain joins TRBV15 to TRBJ2-7; maybe TRBD1 (5 bases). Sequenced: PBMCs. This TCR was sampled from a woman aged 40 to 50 in good health and CMV-seropositive. The CDR3, as DNA: TGTGCCACCAGCAGAGACTGGGGCGATGACTACGAGCAGTACTTC. Translation: CATSRDWGDDYEQYF.